Presented here are 14 T cell receptor beta chains from one specimen sequenced in a study of T cell responses to AZD1222 COVID-19 vaccine. The data were produced by immunoSEQ multiplex PCR, yet TCRdb's version contains in-frame clones alone and is incomplete. This sample has roughly 110,000 clones, with about 89% found just once. Material: peripheral blood, obtained on day 0 of AZD1222 vaccination. The source is an adult in good health.

This sequence joins TRBV2 and TRBJ1-2; 8 nucleotides align to TRBD1. CDR1 is SNHLY, CDR2 FYNNEI, per germline. CDR3 length equals 13 residues. V shed 5 bases, J shed 4 bases, and the junction held 3 bases outside the gene matches. CDR3 sequence reads: CASSPQGAYGYTF. CDR3 DNA sequence: TGTGCCAGCAGTCCCCAGGGGGCCTATGGCTACACCTTC.

This sequence joins TRBV5-5 and TRBJ2-7, with TRBD2 as a possible D gene (6 bases). The ends were cut back, 3 bases at V and 4 bases at J, with 8 bases in the middle. Per the germline V gene, CDR1 is SGHKS and CDR2 is YYEKEE (reference sequence). CDR3 length: 12 amino acids. The CDR3, as DNA: TGTGCCAGCAGCTCTGGACTATACGAGCAGTACTTC. Protein sequence: CASSSGLYEQYF.

The J gene is TRBJ1-3, the V gene TRBV19; 7 nucleotides line up with TRBD1. This CDR3 has 14 residues. J was trimmed by 4 bases and V by 6 bases; bases with no gene match: 6. CDR1 is LNHDA and CDR2 is SQIVND in the germline V gene (reference sequence). In DNA, the CDR3 is TGTGCCAGTAGAACACAGGGGCAAGGAAACACCATATATTTT. It codes for CASRTQGQGNTIYF.

This clone was seen a single time. The chain joins TRBV3-1 (or the pseudogene TRBV3-2) to TRBJ1-2; D ambiguous. In germline, CDR1 is LGHDT, CDR2 YNNKEL (reference sequence). The CDR3 is made up of 13 amino acids. The germline V and J ends were trimmed by 0 bases and 1 base, with 3 bases remaining between them. This CDR3 is CASSQDSNYGYTF. CDR3 sequence (DNA): TGTGCCAGCAGCCAAGACAGTAACTATGGCTACACCTTC.

This clone was counted once. The chain uses TRBV7-2 and TRBJ2-7; D gene unclear. The CDR3 has 12 amino acids. The V gene lost 1 base and the J gene lost 6 bases, with 7 bases spanning the gap. CDR1 is SGHTA and CDR2 is FQGNSA in the germline V gene. CDR3 residues: CASSLVRGEQYF. The CDR3 DNA follows: TGTGCCAGCAGCTTAGTGCGCGGCGAGCAGTACTTC.

The chain combines TRBV30 with TRBJ1-6; D is uncertain. Between the trimmed V and J ends, which lost 5 bases and 4 bases, there was a span of 12 bases. CDR1 GTSNPN and CDR2 SVGIG come from the germline V gene (reference sequence). The CDR3 spans 14 residues. The CDR3 spells CAWDGRTYNSPLHF. The DNA of the CDR3 is TGTGCCTGGGACGGACGGACTTATAATTCACCCCTCCACTTT. The full variable domain, rest sourced from reference TRBV30 and TRBJ1-6, is SQTIHQWPATLVQPVGSPLSLECTVEGTSNPNLYWYRQAAGRGLQLLFYSVGIGQISSEVPQNLSASRPQDRQFILSSKKLLLSDSGFYLCAWDGRTYNSPLHFGNGTRLTVT.

The chain recombines TRBV14 with TRBJ2-7; D unresolved. The CDR3 extends over 12 amino acids. V dropped 1 base and J dropped 2 bases, with 3 bases sitting between them. The V gene's germline CDR1 is SGHDN and CDR2 FVKESK. The CDR3 DNA sequence: TGTGCCAGCAGCCAAGGGGCCTACGAGCAGTACTTC. It specifies CASSQGAYEQYF.

This rearrangement joins TRBV11-2 to TRBJ2-2, with TRBD2 as a possible D gene (6 bases). Trimming pared 3 bases from V and 4 bases from J, leaving 15 bases between. CDR1 is SGHAT and CDR2 is FQNNGV in the germline V gene. The CDR3 has 16 amino acids. CDR3 residues: CASSFLGGLSTGELFF. CDR3 coding DNA: TGTGCCAGCAGCTTTTTAGGAGGGTTAAGCACCGGGGAGCTGTTTTTT.

This chain links TRBV9 with TRBJ2-2; 7 nucleotides agree with TRBD2. Germline V gives CDR1 SGDLS, CDR2 YYNGEE. V lost 3 bases to trimming and J lost 1 base; unmatched junction nucleotides: 3. The CDR3 length is 15 residues. This CDR3 is CASSGERGNTGELFF. The CDR3 DNA reads as TGTGCCAGCAGCGGAGAGCGGGGGAACACCGGGGAGCTGTTTTTT.

This chain links TRBV20-1 with TRBJ1-5; D unresolved. CDR3 length equals 14 residues. Trimming left V 3 bases short and J 3 bases short, with 12 bases between. The germline V gene encodes CDR1 DFQATT and CDR2 SNEGSKA (reference sequence). The DNA of the CDR3 is TGCAGTGCTAGTGGTCAGCGGGACAATCAGCCCCAGCATTTT. Translating it yields CSASGQRDNQPQHF.

DNA for the CDR3: TGTGCCAGCCGAAGACTCAGGGAAAAACTGTTTTTT. This translates into CASRRLREKLFF. This chain joins TRBV6-6 and TRBJ1-4; no reliable D call. The CDR3 runs 12 residues. Germline V gene data show CDR1 as MNHNY and CDR2 as SVGAGI (reference sequence). The V gene lost 8 bases and the J gene lost 8 bases, with 12 bases spanning the gap.

This rearrangement joins TRBV7-2 to TRBJ1-2; D is uncertain. The germline V gene has CDR1 SGHTA and CDR2 FQGNSA. The ends were cut back, 7 bases at V and 8 bases at J, with 17 bases in the middle. The CDR3 has 13 amino acids. CDR3 bases: TGTGCCAGCACCTCGGGCATAGACGGGGGCTACACCTTC. This translates into CASTSGIDGGYTF.

CDR3 residues: CASSAGGYGYTF. In nucleotides, the CDR3 is TGTGCCAGCAGCGCAGGGGGTTATGGCTACACCTTC. The chain uses TRBV7-2 and TRBJ1-2, with 7 bases that match TRBD1. The germline gives CDR1 SGHTA, CDR2 FQGNSA. This CDR3 has 12 residues. V shed 5 bases and J 5 bases; nucleotides not matched to a gene: 2.

This clone was counted at least ten times. This chain joins TRBV15 and TRBJ2-6; 7 bases line up with TRBD2. This CDR3 has 16 amino acids. Looked up from germline, CDR1 is LNHNV and CDR2 is YYDKDF (reference sequence). The V gene end was trimmed by 5 bases and the J gene end by 4 bases; junction bases not matched to a gene: 8. This CDR3 is CATSPREGSGANVLTF. As DNA, the CDR3 is TGTGCCACCAGCCCGAGGGAGGGATCAGGGGCCAACGTCCTGACTTTC.